A selection of T cell receptor beta chains follows, all from one sample in a study of blood T cell repertoires in COVID-19. Libraries were prepared by immunoSEQ multiplex PCR; TCRdb keeps only in-frame clonotypes and omits some of them. The sample records 75,000 to 90,000 clones, 80% being singletons. The sequencing input was peripheral blood. These TCRs come from a woman between 65 and 79 years old with acute or convalescent COVID-19. Each CDR3 is given with its conserved first and last residue. Each record gives: D gene, V gene, J gene, clone size, CDR3 DNA, CDR3 protein. A D gene is named only where the DNA matches it firmly. The size of a clone is reported for some rows only, either as once, few or many, or as a class for expanded clones.

-	TRBV7-2	TRBJ2-3	-	TGTGCCAGCAGCTCAGACTCGTCTAGCACAGATACGCAGTATTTT	CASSSDSSSTDTQYF
TRBD1	TRBV11-2	TRBJ1-6	-	TGTGCCAGCAGCTGGGGACAGGGACTGACTACTTCACCCCTCCACTTT	CASSWGQGLTTSPLHF
TRBD2	TRBV7-2	TRBJ2-2	-	TGTGCCAGCAGCTTAGCGCGGGCGGGGGGGCCGAACGGGGAGCTGTTTTTT	CASSLARAGGPNGELFF
-	TRBV11-3	TRBJ2-7	-	TGTGCCAGCAGCTTAGGAGGGTTCCGCGAGCAGTACTTC	CASSLGGFREQYF
-	TRBV7-9	TRBJ1-6	-	TGTGCCAGCAGCTTAACGGGGCAGGGGAATTCACCCCTCCACTTT	CASSLTGQGNSPLHF
TRBD2	TRBV7-9	TRBJ2-5	once	TGTGCCAGCAGCCCAGGGACTAGCGGGGGGGCGGAGGAGACCCAGTACTTC	CASSPGTSGGAEETQYF
TRBD1	TRBV7-9	TRBJ1-5	-	TGTGCCAGCAGCATTACAGGGGGCACCCAGCCCCAGCATTTT	CASSITGGTQPQHF
-	TRBV2	TRBJ2-2	-	TGTGCCAGCGGGAGTGTAGTCTCCGCCGGGGAGCTGTTTTTT	CASGSVVSAGELFF
-	TRBV29-1	TRBJ1-2	few	TGCAGCGTTGGGGCAGACTATGGCTACACCTTC	CSVGADYGYTF
-	TRBV5-1	TRBJ2-3	-	TGCGCCAGCAGCTTGGGAGCGTTGGGAGATACGCAGTATTTT	CASSLGALGDTQYF
-	TRBV2	TRBJ2-3	-	TGTGCCAGCAGTGAGGCCGACGGACTGGGCACAGATACGCAGTATTTT	CASSEADGLGTDTQYF
-	TRBV7-2	TRBJ1-1	-	TGTGCCAGCAGCTTAGCCCGCTCCGTAGGGGCACTGAACACTGAAGCTTTCTTT	CASSLARSVGALNTEAFF
TRBD1	TRBV2	TRBJ1-3	-	TGTGCCAGCAGTGGGGACAGTCCCAAAGGAAACACCATATATTTT	CASSGDSPKGNTIYF
-	TRBV6-5	TRBJ1-4	-	TGTGCCAGCAGTTACACGGGTGGTGAAAAACTGTTTTTT	CASSYTGGEKLFF
TRBD1	TRBV14	TRBJ1-1	-	TGTGCCAGCATGAGGGGGCCTGAAGCTTTCTTT	CASMRGPEAFF
-	TRBV6-5	TRBJ2-3	-	TGTGCCAGCAGTTATTTGGAGAAAGGGGGCACAGATACGCAGTATTTT	CASSYLEKGGTDTQYF
TRBD1	TRBV18	TRBJ1-5	-	TGTGCCAGCTCCCACAGGGGCGGCAATCAGCCCCAGCATTTT	CASSHRGGNQPQHF
TRBD1	TRBV11-2	TRBJ1-1	-	TGTGCCAGCAGCTTAGGGCAGGGGGGAACTTTCTTT	CASSLGQGGTFF
TRBD1	TRBV13	TRBJ2-2	-	TGTGCCAGCAGCCCAGGGGGTGGATTTACCGGGGAGCTGTTTTTT	CASSPGGGFTGELFF
-	TRBV7-2	TRBJ1-1	few	TGTGCCAGCAGCTTGAGACGACAGAGGTTGAGCACTGAAGCTTTCTTT	CASSLRRQRLSTEAFF
-	TRBV19	TRBJ1-1	once	TGTGCCAGTAGCTATTATACAGGGCCGGGCACTGAAGCTTTCTTT	CASSYYTGPGTEAFF
-	TRBV10-3	TRBJ2-5	-	TGTGCCATCAGGGGAGACGGGGGTCAAGAGACCCAGTACTTC	CAIRGDGGQETQYF
TRBD2	TRBV4-2	TRBJ2-1	-	TGTGCCAGCAGCCAGACTAGCGGGGTCCAAACCCCCTACAATGAGCAGTTCTTC	CASSQTSGVQTPYNEQFF
-	TRBV19	TRBJ2-2	-	TGTGCCAGTAGTATACAGGGGTATACCGGGGAGCTGTTTTTT	CASSIQGYTGELFF
-	TRBV6-2/TRBV6-3	TRBJ2-5	-	TGTGCCAGCAGTTACGTCAACGGGGGGCCACAAGAGACCCAGTACTTC	CASSYVNGGPQETQYF
-	TRBV18	TRBJ2-5	-	TGTGCCAGCTCACCACCAGCTTGGCAAGAGACCCAGTACTTC	CASSPPAWQETQYF
TRBD1	TRBV6-5	TRBJ1-6	-	TGTGCCAGCAGTTACTCAACAGGGGGCGTGGGGTCACCCCTCCACTTT	CASSYSTGGVGSPLHF
TRBD1	TRBV7-9	TRBJ2-7	few	TGTGCCACTTCATCGACAGGGGTCCACGAGCAGTACTTC	CATSSTGVHEQYF